Shown below are 29 T cell receptor beta chains from a single sample sequenced in a study of cytomegalovirus exposure and HLA in healthy donors. The PCR had 60 Vbeta and 13 Jbeta primers. Only in-frame clones appear in the TCRdb table, and some are missing; sequencing was by immunoSEQ multiplex PCR. The sample includes some 50,000 clones. The source material was PBMCs. Receptors originate from a middle-aged woman in good health and CMV-seronegative.

The chain joins TRBV5-1 to TRBJ2-5; D remains unclear. This CDR3 comprises 14 residues. With 0 bases removed from V and 3 bases from J, the gap between germline ends came to 9 bases. The V gene's germline CDR1 is SGHRS and CDR2 YFSETQ. The CDR3 loop reads CASSLETGEETQYF. CDR3 bases: TGCGCCAGCAGCTTGGAGACTGGCGAAGAGACCCAGTACTTC.

The genes are TRBV4-3 and TRBJ2-7; D is ambiguous. This CDR3 has 14 amino acids. Germline V gene sequence: CDR1 LGHNA, CDR2 YSLEER. Deletions cut 4 bases from V and 3 bases from J, with 13 bases between. DNA of the CDR3: TGCGCCAGCAGCCCCATGGGCCAACTCTACGAGCAGTACTTC. This codes for CASSPMGQLYEQYF.

This chain joins TRBV19 and TRBJ2-5, with D possibly matching TRBD2 (5 bases). Germline V gene sequence: CDR1 LNHDA, CDR2 SQIVND (reference sequence). The CDR3 loop spans 15 amino acids. Between the trimmed V and J ends, which lost 4 bases and 1 base, there was a span of 13 bases. The CDR3, as DNA: TGTGCCAGTAGTAACCCCGGTGGGAGCCAAGAGACCCAGTACTTC. Translated: CASSNPGGSQETQYF.

V is TRBV18 and J is TRBJ1-4; D perhaps matches TRBD1 (6 bases). Germline V lookup: CDR1 KGHSH, CDR2 LQKENI. V lost 3 bases and J lost 5, with 7 bases in between. This CDR3 has 13 amino acids. DNA of the CDR3: TGTGCCAGCTCACCGGGGACAAATGAAAAACTGTTTTTT. Its translation is CASSPGTNEKLFF.

The chain employs TRBV6-6 and TRBJ1-5, with 7 bases lining up with TRBD1. The germline V gene has CDR1 MNHNY and CDR2 SVGAGI (reference sequence). The CDR3 contains 14 residues. The J segment lost 4 bases and the V segment lost 9 bases, leaving 9 bases of the junction unmatched. The CDR3 DNA is TGTGCCAGTAAAGACACAGGGGTGAATCAGCCCCAGCATTTT. This gives the protein CASKDTGVNQPQHF.

The genes are TRBV2 and TRBJ2-1; 8 nucleotides line up with TRBD2. The CDR3 length is 15 residues. The V gene's germline CDR1 is SNHLY and CDR2 FYNNEI. V was pared by 4 bases and J by 2 bases, with 4 bases of the junction left unmatched. Here the CDR3 reads CASSASGSPYNEQFF. CDR3 DNA: TGTGCCAGCAGTGCCAGCGGGAGCCCCTACAATGAGCAGTTCTTC. Filled out from reference TRBV2 and TRBJ2-1, the complete variable domain reads EPEVTQTPSHQVTQMGQEVILRCVPISNHLYFYWYRQILGQKVEFLVSFYNNEISEKSEIFDDQFSVERPDGSNFTLKIRSTKLEDSAMYFCASSASGSPYNEQFFGPGTRLTVL.

The V call is TRBV4-3, the J call TRBJ2-3; D unclear. Germline V lookup: CDR1 LGHNA, CDR2 YSLEER. There are 19 residues in the CDR3. Deletions cut 4 bases from V and 2 bases from J, with 25 bases between. CDR3 sequence reads: CASSPLSTSAPMDTDTQYF. CDR3 sequence (DNA): TGCGCCAGCAGCCCCCTCTCCACCAGCGCTCCAATGGACACAGATACGCAGTATTTT.

The chain combines TRBV5-1 with TRBJ1-1; 9 bases map to TRBD1. Trimming removed 5 bases from V and 5 bases from J; junction bases left unmatched: 4. Germline CDR1 and CDR2: SGHRS and YFSETQ. The CDR3 runs to 13 residues. The CDR3 loop is CASSPGTGTEAFF. The CDR3 DNA reads as TGCGCCAGCAGTCCCGGGACAGGGACTGAAGCTTTCTTT.

The V gene is TRBV7-9, the J gene TRBJ2-5, with no clear D. TRBJ2-7 matches the DNA end more closely, so the J call is doubtful. In germline, CDR1 is SEHNR, CDR2 FQNEAQ (reference sequence). The CDR3 runs to 13 residues. CDR3: CASSLGTAYEQYF. The CDR3 region has the DNA TGTGCCAGCAGCTTAGGTACAGCCTACGAGCAGTACTTC.

The CDR3 region has the DNA TGTGCCAGCATCTGGACTAGCGGGTACAATGAGCAGTTCTTC. Amino acid sequence: CASIWTSGYNEQFF. The J gene is TRBJ2-1, the V gene TRBV28, with TRBD2 identical over 11 bases. Trimming at V came to 7 bases and at J to 4 bases, leaving 3 bases not matched to a gene. There are 14 residues in the CDR3. Germline V gene sequence: CDR1 MDHEN, CDR2 SYDVKM.

The chain combines TRBV18 with TRBJ1-5, with unresolved D. In germline, CDR1 is KGHSH, CDR2 LQKENI. Trimming left V 0 bases short and J 7 bases short, with 10 bases between. The CDR3 has 14 amino acids. CDR3 region: CASSPPEARQPQHF. The CDR3 bases are TGTGCCAGCTCACCACCTGAGGCGAGACAGCCCCAGCATTTT.

Comments on this clone: Its ends do not fully match the called genes, so a read error is possible. The chain recombines TRBV5-1 with TRBJ2-1; 10 bases line up with TRBD2. Germline CDR1 is SGHRS and CDR2 is YFSETQ. The length of the CDR3 is 16 residues. CDR3 nucleotides: TGCGCCAGCAGCGAACTAGCGGGAAGCTCCGACAATGAGCAGTTCTTC. Its protein is CASSELAGSSDNEQFF.

The gene calls are TRBV4-2 and TRBJ2-3, with 14 nucleotides matching TRBD2. The V and J ends lost 4 bases and 2 bases, in that order; junction bases with no gene match: 2. CDR1 is LGHNA and CDR2 is YNFKEQ in the germline V gene. The CDR3 is made up of 16 amino acids. CDR3 region: CASSPGLAGDTDTQYF. DNA for the CDR3: TGTGCCAGCAGCCCGGGACTAGCGGGGGACACAGATACGCAGTATTTT.

The chain is built from TRBV6-5 and TRBJ1-2, with 7 bases identical to TRBD1. The CDR3 length is 14 residues. V gave up 0 bases and J gave up 7 bases; unmatched junction bases: 5. Germline assignment: CDR1 MNHEY and CDR2 SVGAGI. CDR3 sequence (DNA): TGTGCCAGCAGTTACTCGATCCAGGGGGGTGGCTACACCTTC. It codes for CASSYSIQGGGYTF.

V usage is TRBV6-1 and J usage is TRBJ2-7, with 12 bases matching TRBD2. The CDR3 contains 14 residues. Germline V CDR1 and CDR2: MNHNS, SASEGT. With 6 bases clipped from V and 2 bases from J, the junction kept 2 bases outside the gene matches. The CDR3 spells CASRGLAGAYEQYF. The CDR3 nucleotides read TGTGCCAGCAGGGGACTAGCGGGTGCCTACGAGCAGTACTTC.

This chain's CDR3 is CAWSTGVAAGNTIYF. DNA of the CDR3: TGTGCCTGGAGCACAGGGGTTGCAGCTGGAAACACCATATATTTT. This sequence joins TRBV30 and TRBJ1-3, with 7 bases aligning to TRBD1. This CDR3 comprises 15 residues. CDR1 is GTSNPN, CDR2 SVGIG, per germline (reference sequence). Trimming cost V 3 bases and J 2 bases; bases outside gene matches: 7. Full variable domain (remainder filled in from reference TRBV30 and TRBJ1-3): SQTIHQWPATLVQPVGSPLSLECTVEGTSNPNLYWYRQAAGRGLQLLFYSVGIGQISSEVPQNLSASRPQDRQFILSSKKLLLSDSGFYLCAWSTGVAAGNTIYFGEGSWLTVV.

The V gene is TRBV5-6, the J gene TRBJ1-4, with no clear D. The germline gives CDR1 SGHDT, CDR2 YYEEEE. The ends were cut back, 2 bases at V and 4 bases at J, with 9 bases in the middle. This CDR3 region has 14 residues. Written as DNA, the CDR3 is TGTGCCAGCAGCTTTCGGGTAGTTAATGAAAAACTGTTTTTT. Translating it yields CASSFRVVNEKLFF. The full variable domain, in which reference TRBV5-6 and TRBJ1-4 provide the parts outside the CDR3, is DAGVTQSPTHLIKTRGQQVTLRCSPKSGHDTVSWYQQALGQGPQFIFQYYEEEERQRGNFPDRFSGHQFPNYSSELNVNALLLGDSALYLCASSFRVVNEKLFFGSGTQLSVL.

The rearrangement uses TRBV2 and TRBJ1-4, with 9 positions matching TRBD1. This CDR3 has 14 residues. Germline CDR1 reads SNHLY; CDR2 reads FYNNEI. With 6 bases clipped from V and 7 bases from J, the junction kept 6 bases outside the gene matches. CDR3 sequence reads: CASSDRGVGEKLFF. Here the CDR3 DNA reads TGTGCCAGCAGCGACAGGGGGGTGGGTGAAAAACTGTTTTTT.

The chain couples TRBV25-1 to TRBJ2-7; 8 nucleotides align to TRBD2. Germline lookup yields CDR1 MGHDK and CDR2 SYGVNS. This CDR3 comprises 15 residues. The J segment lost 5 bases and the V segment lost 4 bases, leaving 10 bases of the junction unmatched. In DNA, the CDR3 is TGTGCCAGCAGTGGAACTAGCGGTCCTACCGACGAGCAGTACTTC. It encodes CASSGTSGPTDEQYF.

This rearrangement joins TRBV4-1 to TRBJ2-7; D possibly corresponds to TRBD1 (5 bases). There are 15 residues in the CDR3. Germline V gene sequence: CDR1 MGHRA, CDR2 YSYEKL. With 1 base removed from V and 2 bases from J, the gap between germline ends came to 12 bases. The CDR3 DNA follows: TGCGCCAGCAGCCAAGCTCGGGCCAGGGCCTACGAGCAGTACTTC. As protein: CASSQARARAYEQYF.

The chain uses TRBV28 and TRBJ2-3, with D possibly TRBD1 on 6 matching bases. Trimming cost V 2 bases and J 4 bases, with 16 bases left between them. The CDR3 totals 16 residues. Germline V gene sequence: CDR1 MDHEN, CDR2 SYDVKM. CDR3 in amino acids: CASSLTSGVRADTQYF. CDR3 nucleotide sequence: TGTGCCAGCAGTTTAACATCAGGGGTCAGAGCAGATACGCAGTATTTT.

V is TRBV7-6 and J is TRBJ2-1; 9 bases are a match to TRBD2. Per germline, CDR1 SGHVS and CDR2 FNYEAQ. This CDR3 comprises 16 residues. The trim removed 0 bases at V and 6 bases at J, leaving 6 bases unmatched. The DNA of the CDR3 is TGTGCCAGCAGCTTAGCTAGCGGGAGTTTCGCCAATGAGCAGTTCTTC. It specifies CASSLASGSFANEQFF.

The gene calls are TRBV5-8 and TRBJ2-7; 9 nucleotides align to TRBD2. V shed 2 bases, J shed 4 bases, and the junction held 13 bases outside the gene matches. The CDR3 covers 17 residues. Germline values: CDR1 SGHTS, CDR2 YDEGEE. The CDR3 DNA is TGTGCCAGCAGCTTCATTATTAGCGGGAGAAAAGTTTACGAGCAGTACTTC. It codes for CASSFIISGRKVYEQYF.

The chain has TRBV6-5 and TRBJ1-1; D is perhaps TRBD1 (5 bases). The V end lost 0 bases, the J end lost 0 bases, and 8 bases lay between the germline ends. In germline, CDR1 is MNHEY, CDR2 SVGAGI. The length of the CDR3 is 15 residues. CDR3 sequence: CASSYSGGMNTEAFF. Written as DNA, the CDR3 is TGTGCCAGCAGTTACTCGGGGGGAATGAACACTGAAGCTTTCTTT.

The J gene is TRBJ1-2, the V gene TRBV28; 7 bases are shared with TRBD1. V shed 6 bases, J shed 8 bases, and the junction held 12 bases outside the gene matches. The CDR3 contains 14 residues. Germline V gene sequence: CDR1 MDHEN, CDR2 SYDVKM. The CDR3 region has the DNA TGTGCCAGCAGAATCCGGGACAGAAATCAAGGCTACACCTTC. This translates into CASRIRDRNQGYTF.

The chain recombines TRBV7-2 with TRBJ2-7; D possibly corresponds to TRBD2 (5 bases). Trimming removed 0 bases from V and 3 bases from J, with 27 bases in between. Germline CDR1 SGHTA, CDR2 FQGNSA. The CDR3 has 20 residues. CDR3 sequence: CASSLALPDPRQDYYYEQYF. The CDR3 DNA reads TGTGCCAGCAGCTTAGCGCTGCCGGACCCCCGACAAGACTACTACTACGAGCAGTACTTC.

CDR3 bases: TGTGCCAGCAGCGTAGATATTTATCCCGAGGGGGCTTACGAGCAGTACTTC. It is translated as CASSVDIYPEGAYEQYF. V is TRBV9 and J is TRBJ2-7, with 7 nucleotides matching TRBD1. V trimming: 0 bases; J trimming: 4 bases; junction bases outside the gene matches: 13. The CDR3 is 17 residues long. CDR1 SGDLS and CDR2 YYNGEE come from the germline V gene.

This chain joins TRBV19 and TRBJ2-3; 8 nucleotides agree with TRBD2. CDR1 is LNHDA and CDR2 is SQIVND in the germline V gene (reference sequence). The length of the CDR3 is 15 residues. J was trimmed by 6 bases and V by 5 bases; bases with no gene match: 10. The CDR3 region is CASSLTGGPPDTQYF. The CDR3 bases are TGTGCCAGTAGTCTAACGGGAGGGCCGCCGGATACGCAGTATTTT.

This rearrangement joins TRBV30 to TRBJ2-7; perhaps TRBD2 as D (5 bases). The CDR3 extends over 13 amino acids. V lost 0 bases and J lost 5, with 11 bases in between. Germline lookup yields CDR1 GTSNPN and CDR2 SVGIG (reference sequence). DNA of the CDR3: TGTGCCTGGAGTGTGGCGAGGGCCCACGAGCAGTACTTC. As protein: CAWSVARAHEQYF.